This T cell receptor (beta chain) is from a study of cytomegalovirus exposure and HLA in healthy donors. Study outcomes and limitations: Cytomegalovirus association was listed for approximately 150 TCR beta chains. Later work found most CMV-associated TCR beta chains apparently HLA-restricted. Most of the TCR beta V segments (in an earlier analysis) were productive either about 87% or about 30% of the time.

Only a few counts were recorded for this clone. Its antigen is still unknown. PCR used 60 Vbeta primers and 13 Jbeta primers. The data were produced by immunoSEQ multiplex PCR, yet TCRdb's version contains in-frame clones alone and is incomplete. The sample includes tens of thousands of clones, around 80% of them seen just once. The CDR3 consists of 15 residues. V was clipped by 0 bases and J by 8 bases, with 16 bases between them. Germline V gene data show CDR1 as KGHSH and CDR2 as LQKENI. The sample taken for sequencing was PBMCs. This receptor was obtained from a young man in good health and CMV-seronegative. The chain has TRBV18 and TRBJ1-1; a possible D gene is TRBD1 (6 bases). The CDR3 nucleotides are TGTGCCAGCTCACCACCTTCCATGGCAGGGGAGGAAGCTTTCTTT. It codes for CASSPPSMAGEEAFF.